These 27 T cell receptor beta chains were sequenced from one sample in a study of blood T cell repertoires in COVID-19. TCRdb keeps only in-frame clones here, not all; method: immunoSEQ multiplex PCR. The sample consists of tens of thousands of clones, roughly 84% of them appearing once. The material sequenced was peripheral blood. These receptor sequences come from a man older than 75 with active or convalescent COVID-19.

The V gene is TRBV29-1, the J gene TRBJ2-5, with TRBD1 identical over 9 bases. V shed 7 bases, J shed 5 bases, and the junction held 14 bases outside the gene matches. Per germline, CDR1 SQVTM and CDR2 ANQGSEA. The CDR3 sequence is 15 residues long. The CDR3, as DNA: TGCAGCGGCCTGCCGGGACAGGGTTGGGGGGAGACCCAGTACTTC. Translated, it gives CSGLPGQGWGETQYF.

The chain recombines TRBV11-3 with TRBJ1-2, with D uncertain. The CDR3 is 12 residues long. The germline V gene has CDR1 SGHNT and CDR2 YENEEA. Trimming took 7 bases from V and 7 from J, leaving 13 bases between them. In DNA, the CDR3 is TGTGCCAGCAACTCCGCGAAAGTTGGCTACACCTTC. Translation gives CASNSAKVGYTF.

This chain joins TRBV30 and TRBJ1-6; TRBD1 aligns across 8 bases. This CDR3 is built from 13 residues. Germline assignment: CDR1 GTSNPN and CDR2 SVGIG (reference sequence). Trimming cost V 5 bases and J 10 bases; bases outside gene matches: 7. The chain's CDR3 is CAWDDRGGSPLHF. The CDR3 DNA sequence: TGTGCCTGGGACGACAGGGGAGGCTCACCCCTCCACTTT. The full variable domain, its missing parts supplied by reference TRBV30 and TRBJ1-6, is SQTIHQWPATLVQPVGSPLSLECTVEGTSNPNLYWYRQAAGRGLQLLFYSVGIGQISSEVPQNLSASRPQDRQFILSSKKLLLSDSGFYLCAWDDRGGSPLHFGNGTRLTVT.

The chain has TRBV27 and TRBJ2-7; a weak D match, TRBD1 (5 bases). V lost 11 bases and J 3 bases, leaving 11 bases between the germline ends. In germline, CDR1 is MNHEY, CDR2 SMNVEV (reference sequence). CDR3 length equals 11 residues. CDR3 sequence reads: CASGWVYEQYF. For the CDR3, the DNA is TGTGCCTCAGGGTGGGTCTACGAGCAGTACTTC.

This chain uses TRBV2 with TRBJ1-2, with 8 bases that match TRBD1. From germline, CDR1 is SNHLY and CDR2 FYNNEI. Trimming took 5 bases from V and 8 from J; bases not matched to a gene: 4. CDR3 length: 12 amino acids. The CDR3 reads CASSQGAGGYTF. In nucleotides, the CDR3 is TGTGCCAGCAGTCAGGGGGCCGGGGGCTACACCTTC.

This clone was detected only once. The gene calls are TRBV7-2 and TRBJ2-1; 7 bases match TRBD2. The CDR3 has 15 amino acids. The junction had 5 bases not matched to a gene; V was cut back by 1 base and J by 5 bases. Germline V gene sequence: CDR1 SGHTA, CDR2 FQGNSA. The CDR3 DNA sequence: TGTGCCAGCAGCTTAGAGGGACTATCGAACAATGAGCAGTTCTTC. The encoded protein is CASSLEGLSNNEQFF.

The rearrangement links TRBV29-1 to TRBJ2-2; D is perhaps TRBD2 (5 bases). This CDR3 has 13 amino acids. The germline CDR1 and CDR2 sequences are SQVTM and ANQGSEA. Trimming pared 4 bases from V and 5 bases from J, leaving 11 bases between. The CDR3 loop reads CSVVDSKTGELFF. The CDR3 DNA reads as TGCAGCGTTGTGGACTCCAAGACCGGGGAGCTGTTTTTT.

The chain joins TRBV6-5 to TRBJ1-1, with D possibly TRBD1 on 6 matching bases. Trimming shortened V by 4 bases and J by 1 base, and 10 bases separated the two germline ends. This CDR3 has 14 amino acids. The V gene's germline CDR1 is MNHEY and CDR2 SVGAGI. The CDR3 region is CASSLGTPNTEAFF. The CDR3 DNA is TGTGCCAGCAGTTTGGGGACACCGAACACTGAAGCTTTCTTT.

The chain carries TRBV11-2 and TRBJ1-1; D not resolved. The CDR3 totals 14 residues. Per germline, CDR1 SGHAT and CDR2 FQNNGV. Trimming pared 5 bases from V and 0 bases from J, leaving 10 bases between. The CDR3 region has the DNA TGTGCCAGCAGCGGACGGGAGATGAACACTGAAGCTTTCTTT. Protein product: CASSGREMNTEAFF.

The rearrangement uses TRBV2 and TRBJ2-2; 10 bases are shared with TRBD2. Germline V gene data show CDR1 as SNHLY and CDR2 as FYNNEI. V gave up 7 bases and J gave up 7 bases; unmatched junction bases: 9. CDR3 size: 15 residues. This CDR3 reads CASKVAGGRVGELFF. CDR3 sequence (DNA): TGTGCCAGCAAAGTAGCGGGAGGCCGGGTCGGGGAGCTGTTTTTT.

V usage is TRBV3-1 (or the pseudogene TRBV3-2) and J usage is TRBJ1-2, with 9 bases lining up with TRBD1. This CDR3 contains 13 residues. The V gene end was trimmed by 4 bases and the J gene end by 4 bases; junction bases not matched to a gene: 1. CDR1 and CDR2 from the germline V gene are LGHDT and YNNKEL (reference sequence). The CDR3 region is CASSPTGGYGYTF. The CDR3 coding sequence is TGTGCCAGCAGCCCGACAGGGGGCTATGGCTACACCTTC.

This chain connects TRBV7-2 to TRBJ2-2, with 8 nucleotides matching TRBD1. This CDR3 has 16 amino acids. Unmatched junction bases numbered 7, after V lost 1 base and J lost 6 bases. CDR1 and CDR2 from the germline V gene are SGHTA and FQGNSA. DNA for the CDR3: TGTGCCAGCAGCTTAGTCCCAGGGGGCGTTTCCGGGGAGCTGTTTTTT. It translates to CASSLVPGGVSGELFF.

J is TRBJ2-7 and V is TRBV7-2, with 12 nucleotides matching TRBD2. The J segment lost 4 bases and the V segment lost 6 bases, leaving 4 bases of the junction unmatched. The CDR3 runs 14 residues. Germline values: CDR1 SGHTA, CDR2 FQGNSA. The CDR3 nucleotides read TGTGCCAGCAGTTCTAGCGGGAGGGAATACGAGCAGTACTTC. Encoded protein: CASSSSGREYEQYF.

V gene TRBV30 combines with J gene TRBJ1-6, with a possible D match to TRBD1 (6 bases). This CDR3 is built from 13 residues. V lost 1 base and J 10 bases, leaving 11 bases between the germline ends. Germline CDR1 reads GTSNPN; CDR2 reads SVGIG (reference sequence). The CDR3 DNA reads TGTGCCTGGAGTGGACAGGTCAACTCACCCCTCCACTTT. Translation: CAWSGQVNSPLHF.

The chain carries TRBV2 and TRBJ2-4; 8 nucleotides align to TRBD2. V shed 2 bases and J 9 bases; nucleotides not matched to a gene: 9. Germline-derived CDR1 and CDR2 are SNHLY and FYNNEI. The CDR3 is 15 amino acids. The CDR3 protein is CASSETGGFVVIQYF. In nucleotides, the CDR3 is TGTGCCAGCAGTGAAACGGGGGGGTTTGTTGTCATTCAGTACTTC.

This clone was seen once. This chain joins TRBV27 and TRBJ2-7; TRBD1 aligns across 9 bases. Trimming at V came to 2 bases and at J to 5 bases, leaving 7 bases not matched to a gene. Germline lookup yields CDR1 MNHEY and CDR2 SMNVEV (reference sequence). This CDR3 contains 15 residues. The DNA for the CDR3 is TGTGCCAGCAGTTTACCCGGGACAGGGTTCCACGAGCAGTACTTC. Translating it yields CASSLPGTGFHEQYF.

The chain recombines TRBV7-2 with TRBJ2-5; possible D gene TRBD1, 6 bases. The CDR3 is 15 amino acids. V lost 2 bases and J lost 5, with 15 bases in between. Germline V gives CDR1 SGHTA, CDR2 FQGNSA. The CDR3 bases are TGTGCCAGCAGCTTAAGTCGGGCAGGGGCCGAGACCCAGTACTTC. It translates to CASSLSRAGAETQYF.

The chain joins TRBV19 to TRBJ1-3; unclear D gene. V gave up 1 base and J gave up 0 bases, with 7 bases separating them. Germline V gene sequence: CDR1 LNHDA, CDR2 SQIVND (reference sequence). The CDR3 consists of 15 residues. Here the CDR3 reads CASSIGGSSGNTIYF. CDR3 DNA sequence: TGTGCCAGTAGTATAGGAGGAAGCTCTGGAAACACCATATATTTT.

This clone was observed a single time. The chain is built from TRBV24-1 and TRBJ2-1; 9 bases are a match to TRBD1. Unmatched junction bases numbered 6, after V lost 2 bases and J lost 5 bases. Germline V gene data show CDR1 as KGHDR and CDR2 as SFDVKD. The CDR3 is 16 amino acids. CDR3 bases: TGTGCCACCAGTGATTCTTTTGGGACAGGGAACAATGAGCAGTTCTTC. Residues: CATSDSFGTGNNEQFF.

J is TRBJ2-5 and V is TRBV7-9; maybe TRBD1 (6 bases). The CDR3 has 17 amino acids. V gave up 1 base and J gave up 1 base, with 16 bases separating them. Germline CDR1 SEHNR, CDR2 FQNEAQ (reference sequence). The CDR3 region has the DNA TGTGCCAGCAGCTTAGGCAGGACAGCAGCAATCCAAGAGACCCAGTACTTC. As protein: CASSLGRTAAIQETQYF.

This clone was detected once. The chain recombines TRBV6-2 or TRBV6-3 with TRBJ2-7; D is possibly TRBD2 (5 bases). The CDR3 loop spans 13 amino acids. Trimming left V 2 bases short and J 6 bases short, with 11 bases between. CDR1 is MNHEY, CDR2 SVGEGT, per germline. CDR3 protein: CASSYEGSGEQYF. The CDR3 nucleotides read TGTGCCAGCAGTTACGAGGGATCTGGCGAGCAGTACTTC.

This rearrangement joins TRBV10-2 to TRBJ1-2; 8 positions match TRBD1. The CDR3 is 18 residues long. V shed 0 bases, J shed 5 bases, and the junction held 14 bases outside the gene matches. Germline V gene data show CDR1 as WSHSY and CDR2 as SAAADI. DNA for the CDR3: TGCGCCAGCAGTGAGTCTTGGACAGGGAGTAATATTGGGTATGGCTACACCTTC. It yields the protein CASSESWTGSNIGYGYTF.

This sequence joins TRBV11-3 and TRBJ2-7; a possible D gene is TRBD2 (5 bases). Between the trimmed V and J ends, which lost 7 bases and 2 bases, there was a span of 15 bases. Germline V lookup: CDR1 SGHNT, CDR2 YENEEA. The length of the CDR3 is 14 residues. The chain's CDR3 is CASNRGPDPYEQYF. For the CDR3, the DNA is TGTGCCAGCAACCGCGGGCCAGACCCCTACGAGCAGTACTTC.

This rearrangement joins TRBV3-1 (or the pseudogene TRBV3-2) to TRBJ2-7; 8 bases line up with TRBD1. J gave up 5 bases and V 4 bases, and 7 bases lay outside the gene matches. The CDR3 is made up of 14 amino acids. Germline CDR1 reads LGHDT; CDR2 reads YNNKEL (reference sequence). CDR3 protein: CASSLRTGRNEQYF. The CDR3 DNA reads as TGTGCCAGCAGCCTACGGACAGGGCGGAACGAGCAGTACTTC.

This clone was seen a single time. This rearrangement joins TRBV6-6 to TRBJ2-2; 11 bases map to TRBD1. The CDR3 totals 15 residues. Germline CDR1 MNHNY, CDR2 SVGAGI (reference sequence). J gave up 4 bases and V 6 bases, and 4 bases lay outside the gene matches. The CDR3 nucleotides are TGTGCCAGCAGGCTTGGGACAGGGGGCACCGGGGAGCTGTTTTTT. Amino acids: CASRLGTGGTGELFF.

The chain carries TRBV5-5 and TRBJ1-6; no definite D call. The CDR3 runs to 16 residues. The germline V gene has CDR1 SGHKS and CDR2 YYEKEE (reference sequence). V was cut by 1 base and J by 2 bases, with 10 bases left in between. CDR3 sequence reads: CASSLSPSTYNSPLHF. For the CDR3, the DNA is TGTGCCAGCAGCTTGTCTCCCAGTACCTATAATTCACCCCTCCACTTT.

J is TRBJ2-7 and V is TRBV7-9, with 10 bases fitting TRBD1. V was pared by 5 bases and J by 4 bases, with 5 bases of the junction left unmatched. The CDR3 consists of 14 residues. Germline CDR1 and CDR2: SEHNR and FQNEAQ (reference sequence). CDR3 sequence reads: CASSNDRGRYEQYF. DNA for the CDR3: TGTGCCAGCAGCAATGACAGGGGGCGGTACGAGCAGTACTTC.